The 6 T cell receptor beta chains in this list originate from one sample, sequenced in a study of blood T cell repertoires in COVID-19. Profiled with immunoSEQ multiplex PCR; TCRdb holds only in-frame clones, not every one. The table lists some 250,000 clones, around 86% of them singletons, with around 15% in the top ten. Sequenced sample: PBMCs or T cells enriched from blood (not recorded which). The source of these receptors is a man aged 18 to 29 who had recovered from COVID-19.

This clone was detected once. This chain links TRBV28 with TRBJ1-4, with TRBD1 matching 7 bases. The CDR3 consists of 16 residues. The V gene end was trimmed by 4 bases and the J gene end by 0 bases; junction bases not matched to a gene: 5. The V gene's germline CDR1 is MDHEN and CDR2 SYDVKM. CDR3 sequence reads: CASSYGGGPTNEKLFF. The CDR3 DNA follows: TGTGCCAGCAGTTATGGAGGGGGCCCAACTAATGAAAAACTGTTTTTT. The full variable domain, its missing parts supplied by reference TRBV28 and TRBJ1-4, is DVKVTQSSRYLVKRTGEKVFLECVQDMDHENMFWYRQDPGLGLRLIYFSYDVKMKEKGDIPEGYSVSREKKERFSLILESASTNQTSMYLCASSYGGGPTNEKLFFGSGTQLSVL.

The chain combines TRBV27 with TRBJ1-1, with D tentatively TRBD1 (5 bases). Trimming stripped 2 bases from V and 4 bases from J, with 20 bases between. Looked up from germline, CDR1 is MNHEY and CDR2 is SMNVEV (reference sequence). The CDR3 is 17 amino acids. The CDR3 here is CASSLGTGLIGGTEAFF. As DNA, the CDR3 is TGTGCCAGCAGTTTAGGGACGGGACTTATTGGGGGCACTGAAGCTTTCTTT.

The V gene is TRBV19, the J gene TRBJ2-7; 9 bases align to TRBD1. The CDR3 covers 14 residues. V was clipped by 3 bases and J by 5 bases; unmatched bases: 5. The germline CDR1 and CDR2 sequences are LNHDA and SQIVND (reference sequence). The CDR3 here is CASSIGTGIDEQYF. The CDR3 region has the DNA TGTGCCAGTAGTATTGGGACAGGGATAGACGAGCAGTACTTC.

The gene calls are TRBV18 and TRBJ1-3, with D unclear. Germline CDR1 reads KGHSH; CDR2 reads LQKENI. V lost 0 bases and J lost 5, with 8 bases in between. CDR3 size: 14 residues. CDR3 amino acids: CASSPPGERNTIYF. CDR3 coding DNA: TGTGCCAGCTCACCACCGGGCGAAAGAAACACCATATATTTT.

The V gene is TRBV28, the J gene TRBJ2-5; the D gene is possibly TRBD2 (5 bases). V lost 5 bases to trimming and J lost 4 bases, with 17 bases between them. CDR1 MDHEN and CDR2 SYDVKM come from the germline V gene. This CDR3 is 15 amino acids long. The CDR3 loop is CASSAPMRERETQYF. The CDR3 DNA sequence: TGTGCCAGCAGTGCCCCTATGAGGGAGCGAGAGACCCAGTACTTC.

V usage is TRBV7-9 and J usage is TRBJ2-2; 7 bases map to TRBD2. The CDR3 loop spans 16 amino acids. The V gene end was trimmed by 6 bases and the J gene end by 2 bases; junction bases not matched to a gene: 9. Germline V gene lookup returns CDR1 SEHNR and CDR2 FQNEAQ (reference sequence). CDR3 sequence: CASRSLAGVNTGELFF. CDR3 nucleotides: TGTGCCAGCAGGTCCCTGGCGGGGGTTAACACCGGGGAGCTGTTTTTT.